Listed below are T cell receptor beta chains from one sample, sequenced in a study of beta chain features in type 1 diabetes. Measured with immunoSEQ multiplex PCR; TCRdb has only the in-frame clones, and not every one. The sample has roughly 150,000 clones, roughly 9% seen once; the top ten hold 2.3%. Material: central memory CD4+ T cells from blood. The receptors come from a young woman in good health. Each CDR3 is given with its conserved first and last residue. D genes are given only for firm matches. Size tells how often a clone was seen (once, few, many) or the class of an expanded clone, and some rows leave it out.

J,V,size,D,CDR3,DNA
TRBJ2-1,TRBV2,-,TRBD1,CASNPGQVYNEQFF,TGTGCCAGCAATCCGGGACAGGTTTACAATGAGCAGTTCTTC
TRBJ2-5,TRBV7-3,-,TRBD2,CASSLRSGGAGETQYF,TGTGCCAGCAGCCTCAGAAGCGGGGGGGCCGGGGAGACCCAGTACTTC
TRBJ2-7,TRBV5-6,few,-,CASSLSLTSINYEQYF,TGTGCCAGCAGCTTGAGTCTCACTTCGATTAACTACGAGCAGTACTTC
TRBJ2-5,TRBV5-6,few,-,CASRTGHRETQYF,TGTGCCAGCAGAACGGGACATCGAGAGACCCAGTACTTC
TRBJ1-2,TRBV5-1,few,-,CASSSQGQDGYTF,TGCGCCAGCAGCTCCCAGGGTCAGGATGGCTACACCTTC
TRBJ1-6,TRBV9,-,TRBD1,CASSVTGRGTGNSPLHF,TGTGCCAGCAGCGTAACGGGGCGCGGGACAGGGAATTCACCCCTCCACTTT
TRBJ2-1,TRBV12-5,few,-,CASGLATLASSYNEQFF,TGTGCTAGTGGTTTGGCTACACTAGCTAGCTCCTACAATGAGCAGTTCTTC
TRBJ2-7,TRBV15,-,TRBD1,CATSRGIGQGSDEQYF,TGTGCCACCAGCAGAGGAATCGGACAGGGATCGGACGAGCAGTACTTC
TRBJ2-1,TRBV10-3,few,TRBD1,CAISVKDRYNEQFF,TGTGCCATCAGTGTTAAGGACAGGTACAATGAGCAGTTCTTC
TRBJ2-7,TRBV5-1,few,-,CASKERPDGSEQYF,TGCGCCAGCAAAGAGCGGCCTGATGGGTCCGAGCAGTACTTC
TRBJ2-7,TRBV10-3,few,-,CAIRDPGAGVYEQYF,TGTGCCATCAGGGACCCGGGGGCGGGAGTCTACGAGCAGTACTTC
TRBJ2-5,TRBV5-1,few,TRBD1,CASSPGQGEKQETQYF,TGCGCCAGCAGCCCGGGACAGGGGGAGAAGCAAGAGACCCAGTACTTC
TRBJ1-6,TRBV11-2,few,-,CASSLADRALHF,TGTGCCAGCAGCTTAGCCGACAGAGCCCTCCACTTT
TRBJ2-3,TRBV9,many,-,CASSSRGDTQYF,TGTGCCAGCAGCTCCAGGGGTGATACGCAGTATTTT
TRBJ1-1,TRBV29-1,-,-,CSVAGTSDTEAFF,TGCAGCGTAGCCGGGACAAGTGACACTGAAGCTTTCTTT
TRBJ1-5,TRBV7-6,few,TRBD1,CASSPLGPGTGEISNQPQHF,TGTGCCAGCAGCCCCCTGGGGCCTGGGACAGGCGAAATTAGCAATCAGCCCCAGCATTTT
TRBJ2-2,TRBV11-3,few,-,CASSRTGPGTGELFF,TGTGCCAGCAGTCGAACAGGGCCGGGCACCGGGGAGCTGTTTTTT
TRBJ2-3,TRBV30,few,TRBD2,CAWKVAGAADTQYF,TGTGCCTGGAAAGTAGCGGGAGCGGCAGATACGCAGTATTTT
TRBJ2-6,TRBV7-3,-,-,CASSLTLSGANVLTF,TGTGCCAGCAGCTTAACCCTCTCTGGGGCCAACGTCCTGACTTTC
TRBJ2-4,TRBV6-6,-,-,CASSSSTSSSNIQYF,TGTGCCAGCAGTTCCTCGACTAGTTCTTCAAACATTCAGTACTTC
TRBJ2-3,TRBV25-1,-,-,CASSQNPQGNTDTQYF,TGTGCCAGCAGTCAAAATCCCCAGGGGAACACAGATACGCAGTATTTT
TRBJ2-7,TRBV4-3,-,-,CASSQALGERASYEQYF,TGCGCCAGCAGCCAAGCCCTCGGGGAGCGGGCCTCCTACGAGCAGTACTTC
TRBJ2-5,TRBV18,-,-,CASSPGREETQYF,TGTGCCAGCTCACCAGGCAGGGAAGAGACCCAGTACTTC
TRBJ2-5,TRBV5-1,-,-,CASRAGITQETQYF,TGCGCCAGCCGGGCAGGGATTACCCAAGAGACCCAGTACTTC
TRBJ1-2,TRBV13,-,TRBD1,CASSTGTGALNYGYTF,TGTGCCAGCAGCACCGGGACAGGGGCCTTAAACTATGGCTACACCTTC
TRBJ2-7,TRBV29-1,few,TRBD1,CSVETGGVYEQYF,TGCAGCGTTGAGACAGGGGGCGTCTACGAGCAGTACTTC
TRBJ2-3,TRBV29-1,few,TRBD1,CSVEGGQGVGTDTQYF,TGCAGCGTTGAAGGGGGACAGGGGGTAGGCACAGATACGCAGTATTTT
TRBJ2-7,TRBV11-2,once,-,CASSPPGGGLQYF,TGTGCCAGCAGCCCACCTGGTGGGGGGTTACAGTACTTC
TRBJ1-5,TRBV4-2,many,-,CASSQGLGGTAPQPQHF,TGTGCCAGCAGCCAAGGGTTGGGAGGTACAGCTCCTCAGCCCCAGCATTTT